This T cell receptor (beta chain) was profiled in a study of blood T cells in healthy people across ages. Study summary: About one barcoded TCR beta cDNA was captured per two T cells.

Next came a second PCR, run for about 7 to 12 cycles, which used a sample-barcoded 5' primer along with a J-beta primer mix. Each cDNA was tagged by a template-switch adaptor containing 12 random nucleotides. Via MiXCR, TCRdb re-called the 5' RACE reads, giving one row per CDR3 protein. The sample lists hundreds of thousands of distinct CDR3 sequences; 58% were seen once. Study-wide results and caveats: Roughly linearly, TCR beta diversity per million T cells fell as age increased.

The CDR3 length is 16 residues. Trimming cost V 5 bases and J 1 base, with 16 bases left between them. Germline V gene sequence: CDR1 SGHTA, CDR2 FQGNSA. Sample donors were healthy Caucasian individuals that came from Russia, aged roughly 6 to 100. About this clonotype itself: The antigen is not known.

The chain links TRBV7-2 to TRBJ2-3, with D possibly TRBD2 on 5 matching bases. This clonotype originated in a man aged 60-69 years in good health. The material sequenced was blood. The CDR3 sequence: CASSRPSRAGTDTQYF. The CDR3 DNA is TGTGCCAGCAGCCGACCTTCGCGGGCTGGCACAGATACGCAGTATTTT.